The 13 T cell receptor beta chains presented below share a single source sample, sequenced in a study of regulatory T cells in long-lasting Graves disease. Libraries of TCR beta came from iRepertoire HTBI primers plus Arm-PCR of CDR3 regions. TCRdb redid the calling of the multiplex PCR reads with MiXCR, one entry per CDR3 protein. The profile shows around 470,000 distinct CDR3 sequences, 14% of them singletons. This sample's time point: newly diagnosed GD, antithyroid drugs for less than 3 months. PBMC-derived RNA was used for the TCR library. The data were also submitted as part of a second study, on T cells in Graves' hyperthyroidism and ophthalmopathy.

Sequencing used peripheral blood mononuclear cells (PBMCs), obtained at new diagnosis, from a patient treated with antithyroid drugs. All receptors derive from a woman aged 50 to 65 with Graves disease.

This clonotype was observed a few times. The gene calls are TRBV10-1 and TRBJ1-1; no definite D call. The germline V and J ends were trimmed by 2 bases and 5 bases, with 9 bases remaining between them. This CDR3 is built from 13 residues. The V gene's germline CDR1 is WNHNN and CDR2 SYGVQD (reference sequence). In DNA form, the CDR3 reads TGCGCCAGCAGTGAGATGTTCGGAACTGAAGCTTTCTTT. This sequence encodes CASSEMFGTEAFF.

This clonotype has at least ten counts. The chain employs TRBV5-1 and TRBJ1-1, with a possible D match to TRBD1 (5 bases). CDR3 length equals 15 residues. V shed 2 bases and J shed 1 base, with 12 bases lying between them. Germline assignment: CDR1 SGHRS and CDR2 YFSETQ. CDR3 residues: CASSFAPGQNTEAFF. The CDR3 DNA follows: TGCGCCAGCAGCTTCGCTCCCGGACAGAACACTGAAGCTTTCTTT.

This clonotype occurred a few times. Just one base apart from a much larger clone, this may be a read error. The genes are TRBV29-1 and TRBJ1-4; tentatively, D is TRBD1 (6 bases). The CDR3 has 13 amino acids. V lost 8 bases, J lost 4 bases, and 14 bases lay in between. The V gene's germline CDR1 is SQVTM and CDR2 ANQGSEA. CDR3 residues: CSIGGANNEKLFF. Here the CDR3 DNA reads TGCAGCATTGGGGGGGCTAATAATGAAAAACTGTTTTTT.

This clonotype has more than one count but fewer than ten. The V call is TRBV7-9, the J call TRBJ2-5; 7 bases match TRBD2. The CDR3 length is 14 residues. With V trimmed by 3 bases and J by 2 bases, 3 bases remained unmatched. Germline CDR1 is SEHNR and CDR2 is FQNEAQ (reference sequence). The CDR3 DNA reads TGTGCCAGCAGCTTGGGGACTACACAAGAGACCCAGTACTTC. It is translated as CASSLGTTQETQYF. The whole variable domain, filled in from reference TRBV7-9 and TRBJ2-5, reads DTGVSQNPRHKITKRGQNVTFRCDPISEHNRLYWYRQTLGQGPEFLTYFQNEAQLEKSRLLSDRFSAERPKGSFSTLEIQRTEQGDSAMYLCASSLGTTQETQYFGPGTRLLVL.

About this clonotype itself: The conserved closing phenylalanine or tryptophan is absent in this CDR3, likely reflecting a read error. This chain uses TRBV28 with TRBJ1-1; 8 nucleotides align to TRBD1. This CDR3 region has 16 residues. Per the germline V gene, CDR1 is MDHEN and CDR2 is SYDVKM. With V trimmed by 6 bases and J by 5 bases, 14 bases remained unmatched. The CDR3 sequence is CASRMTGDGFGTEAFL. The CDR3 nucleotides are TGTGCCAGCAGGATGACAGGGGATGGGTTTGGAACTGAAGCTTTCCTT.

This clonotype was recorded at least ten times. DNA of the CDR3: TGTGCCAGCAGGGGCCCGGGACAGGACTCCTACGAGCAGTACTTC. This sequence encodes CASRGPGQDSYEQYF. This chain links TRBV6-1 with TRBJ2-7; 8 positions agree with TRBD1. The germline V gene has CDR1 MNHNS and CDR2 SASEGT. J was trimmed by 0 bases and V by 6 bases; bases with no gene match: 7. This CDR3 is 15 amino acids long.

This clonotype appeared many times. The genes are TRBV11-2 and TRBJ2-7; D unresolved. This CDR3 contains 15 residues. V dropped 1 base and J dropped 7 bases, with 17 bases sitting between them. From germline, CDR1 is SGHAT and CDR2 FQNNGV. The CDR3 is CASSLGMSRPEEQYF. The DNA of the CDR3 is TGTGCCAGCAGCTTAGGGATGTCGCGTCCGGAAGAGCAGTACTTC.

This clonotype has ten or more counts. This chain uses TRBV2 with TRBJ2-5, with TRBD1 matching 7 bases. CDR1 SNHLY and CDR2 FYNNEI come from the germline V gene. The CDR3 contains 13 residues. V shed 6 bases and J 3 bases; nucleotides not matched to a gene: 4. The CDR3 loop is CASRKDREETQYF. The CDR3 DNA sequence: TGTGCCAGCAGGAAAGACAGGGAAGAGACCCAGTACTTC.

This clonotype was counted a few times. The chain has TRBV11-3 and TRBJ2-1, with 10 positions matching TRBD2. Germline values: CDR1 SGHNT, CDR2 YENEEA. With V trimmed by 5 bases and J by 9 bases, 10 bases remained unmatched. The CDR3 loop spans 15 amino acids. The CDR3 DNA sequence: TGTGCCAGCAGCCCCAGCCTAGCGGGAGTTGGTGAGCAGTTCTTC. Protein: CASSPSLAGVGEQFF.

J is TRBJ2-1 and V is TRBV6-1, with D maybe TRBD1 (5 bases). Deletions cut 7 bases from V and 0 bases from J, with 22 bases between. The V gene's germline CDR1 is MNHNS and CDR2 SASEGT. The CDR3 length is 18 residues. CDR3 DNA: TGTGCCAGCATCTCGGGTAGGGGAAAATATATCTCCTACAATGAGCAGTTCTTC. Translation: CASISGRGKYISYNEQFF.

This clonotype has ten or more counts. The V call is TRBV12-3 or TRBV12-4, the J call TRBJ2-1; 11 bases align to TRBD2. The CDR3 sequence is 15 residues long. Trimming at V came to 6 bases and at J to 8 bases, leaving 9 bases not matched to a gene. The CDR3 reads CASRPTSGSIDEQFF. The CDR3 DNA reads TGTGCCAGCAGGCCAACTAGCGGGAGTATCGATGAGCAGTTCTTC.

This clonotype was observed many times. The rearrangement joins TRBV3-1 to TRBJ2-7, with a weak D call TRBD2 (6 bases). CDR1 and CDR2 (germline): LGHDT, YNNKEL (reference sequence). V lost 0 bases, J lost 3 bases, and 12 bases lay in between. This CDR3 is 15 amino acids long. The CDR3 bases are TGTGCCAGCAGCCAAGACGCGGGATTACTCTACGAGCAGTACTTC. Residues: CASSQDAGLLYEQYF.

This clonotype was seen at least ten times. The chain links TRBV5-1 to TRBJ1-1, with D hard to call. Germline-derived CDR1 and CDR2 are SGHRS and YFSETQ. The CDR3 extends over 13 amino acids. Between the trimmed V and J ends, which lost 4 bases and 6 bases, there was a span of 13 bases. CDR3 amino acids: CASSPIAGSEAFF. CDR3 coding DNA: TGCGCCAGCAGCCCGATAGCCGGCTCTGAAGCTTTCTTT.